This is a list of T cell receptor beta chains from one sample in a study of blood T cell repertoires in COVID-19. The protocol was immunoSEQ multiplex PCR, while the TCRdb copy is restricted to in-frame clones and leaves out a portion. The table lists about 240,000 clones, more than 85% of them singletons. Sequences were obtained from PBMCs or T cells enriched from blood (not recorded which). The receptors shown here come from a woman aged 25 to 45 who had recovered from COVID-19. CDR3s include the opening cysteine and the closing phenylalanine or tryptophan. D genes are given only for firm matches. Some rows have no size entry. The others give once, few or many, or a class for an expanded clone.

d_call: TRBD1; j_call: TRBJ1-5; clone_size: .; v_call: TRBV14; cdr3_aa: CASSRTGGSQPQHF; cdr3_nt: TGTGCCAGCAGCCGGACAGGGGGAAGTCAGCCCCAGCATTTT
d_call: .; j_call: TRBJ1-3; clone_size: .; v_call: TRBV4-2; cdr3_aa: CASSQAGGRSFGNTIYF; cdr3_nt: TGTGCCAGCAGCCAAGCCGGAGGGAGATCCTTTGGAAACACCATATATTTT
d_call: TRBD1; j_call: TRBJ2-1; clone_size: once; v_call: TRBV5-1; cdr3_aa: CASSPNLRGTGSYNEQFF; cdr3_nt: TGCGCCAGCAGCCCAAACCTCCGCGGGACAGGGTCCTACAATGAGCAGTTCTTC
d_call: TRBD2; j_call: TRBJ2-1; clone_size: .; v_call: TRBV28; cdr3_aa: CASSPTSGGRGEQFF; cdr3_nt: TGTGCCAGCAGCCCCACTAGCGGGGGGAGGGGTGAGCAGTTCTTC
d_call: .; j_call: TRBJ1-1; clone_size: .; v_call: TRBV5-4; cdr3_aa: CASVGQLNTEAFF; cdr3_nt: TGTGCCAGTGTGGGGCAGCTGAACACTGAAGCTTTCTTT
d_call: .; j_call: TRBJ2-1; clone_size: .; v_call: TRBV3-1/TRBV3-2; cdr3_aa: CASGRDEQFF; cdr3_nt: TGTGCCAGCGGGCGGGATGAGCAGTTCTTC
d_call: .; j_call: TRBJ1-2; clone_size: few; v_call: TRBV19; cdr3_aa: CACSGTSRPLWGYTF; cdr3_nt: TGTGCCTGTTCCGGGACATCCAGGCCCCTGTGGGGCTACACCTTC
d_call: .; j_call: TRBJ1-3; clone_size: .; v_call: TRBV4-3; cdr3_aa: CASSQVVTRFSGNTIYF; cdr3_nt: TGCGCCAGCAGCCAAGTGGTTACCAGGTTCTCTGGAAACACCATATATTTT
d_call: TRBD1; j_call: TRBJ1-2; clone_size: .; v_call: TRBV28; cdr3_aa: CASSLRGGDGYTF; cdr3_nt: TGTGCCAGCAGTTTGAGAGGGGGCGATGGCTACACCTTC
d_call: .; j_call: TRBJ2-6; clone_size: .; v_call: TRBV7-9; cdr3_aa: CASSFMGANVLTF; cdr3_nt: TGTGCCAGCAGCTTCATGGGGGCCAACGTCCTGACTTTC
d_call: TRBD1; j_call: TRBJ1-5; clone_size: .; v_call: TRBV27; cdr3_aa: CASTGTGGDQPQHF; cdr3_nt: TGTGCCAGCACCGGGACAGGGGGCGATCAGCCCCAGCATTTT
d_call: .; j_call: TRBJ1-3; clone_size: .; v_call: TRBV7-2; cdr3_aa: CASSFGSSGNTIYF; cdr3_nt: TGTGCCAGCAGCTTCGGTAGCTCTGGAAACACCATATATTTT
d_call: .; j_call: TRBJ1-2; clone_size: .; v_call: TRBV10-3; cdr3_aa: CAIPSGTYGYTF; cdr3_nt: TGTGCCATCCCGAGTGGTACCTATGGCTACACCTTC
d_call: .; j_call: TRBJ2-6; clone_size: .; v_call: TRBV7-6; cdr3_aa: CASSLTPGRSSGANVLTF; cdr3_nt: TGTGCCAGCAGCTTAACTCCAGGGAGGAGCTCTGGGGCCAACGTCCTGACTTTC
d_call: .; j_call: TRBJ2-7; clone_size: .; v_call: TRBV7-9; cdr3_aa: CASSPGTGLSYEQYF; cdr3_nt: TGTGCCAGCAGCCCCGGGACGGGACTTTCCTACGAGCAGTACTTC
d_call: .; j_call: TRBJ2-1; clone_size: .; v_call: TRBV19; cdr3_aa: CASSDRYNEQFF; cdr3_nt: TGTGCCAGTAGCGACAGGTACAATGAGCAGTTCTTC
d_call: TRBD1; j_call: TRBJ1-3; clone_size: .; v_call: TRBV3-1/TRBV3-2; cdr3_aa: CASSQEWGQGSSGNTIYF; cdr3_nt: TGTGCCAGCAGCCAAGAATGGGGACAGGGGAGCTCTGGAAACACCATATATTTT
d_call: TRBD1; j_call: TRBJ2-7; clone_size: .; v_call: TRBV19; cdr3_aa: CASSKPGQGNEQYF; cdr3_nt: TGTGCCAGTAGTAAACCGGGACAGGGCAACGAGCAGTACTTC
d_call: TRBD1; j_call: TRBJ1-5; clone_size: .; v_call: TRBV18; cdr3_aa: CASSPGTGPDQPQHF; cdr3_nt: TGTGCCAGCTCGCCCGGGACAGGACCCGATCAGCCCCAGCATTTT
d_call: .; j_call: TRBJ2-3; clone_size: .; v_call: TRBV30; cdr3_aa: CAWYRASTDTQYF; cdr3_nt: TGTGCCTGGTACAGGGCGAGCACAGATACGCAGTATTTT
d_call: TRBD1; j_call: TRBJ2-5; clone_size: .; v_call: TRBV5-4; cdr3_aa: CASSLPGQGFGGGQETQYF; cdr3_nt: TGTGCCAGCAGCTTGCCGGGACAGGGGTTCGGGGGCGGCCAAGAGACCCAGTACTTC
d_call: .; j_call: TRBJ1-2; clone_size: .; v_call: TRBV3-1/TRBV3-2; cdr3_aa: CASSPAGTSYGYTF; cdr3_nt: TGTGCCAGCTCCCCCGCGGGGACTAGCTATGGCTACACCTTC
d_call: .; j_call: TRBJ2-2; clone_size: .; v_call: TRBV9; cdr3_aa: CASSVATSPGELFF; cdr3_nt: TGTGCCAGCAGCGTAGCCACTTCCCCCGGGGAGCTGTTTTTT
d_call: TRBD1; j_call: TRBJ2-7; clone_size: .; v_call: TRBV20-1; cdr3_aa: CSAWTGYEQYF; cdr3_nt: TGCAGTGCGTGGACAGGGTACGAGCAGTACTTC
d_call: .; j_call: TRBJ2-2; clone_size: .; v_call: TRBV28; cdr3_aa: CASMWEVRTGELFF; cdr3_nt: TGTGCCAGCATGTGGGAGGTCCGGACCGGGGAGCTGTTTTTT
d_call: TRBD2; j_call: TRBJ2-5; clone_size: .; v_call: TRBV24-1; cdr3_aa: CATSDFTAGGGTQYF; cdr3_nt: TGTGCCACCAGTGATTTTACAGCGGGAGGGGGGACCCAGTACTTC
d_call: TRBD1; j_call: TRBJ1-2; clone_size: once; v_call: TRBV28; cdr3_aa: CASSLLGGAIYGYTF; cdr3_nt: TGTGCCAGCAGTTTATTAGGGGGCGCAATCTATGGCTACACCTTC
d_call: .; j_call: TRBJ2-1; clone_size: .; v_call: TRBV27; cdr3_aa: CASSSTGYNEQFF; cdr3_nt: TGTGCCAGCAGTTCGACAGGCTACAATGAGCAGTTCTTC